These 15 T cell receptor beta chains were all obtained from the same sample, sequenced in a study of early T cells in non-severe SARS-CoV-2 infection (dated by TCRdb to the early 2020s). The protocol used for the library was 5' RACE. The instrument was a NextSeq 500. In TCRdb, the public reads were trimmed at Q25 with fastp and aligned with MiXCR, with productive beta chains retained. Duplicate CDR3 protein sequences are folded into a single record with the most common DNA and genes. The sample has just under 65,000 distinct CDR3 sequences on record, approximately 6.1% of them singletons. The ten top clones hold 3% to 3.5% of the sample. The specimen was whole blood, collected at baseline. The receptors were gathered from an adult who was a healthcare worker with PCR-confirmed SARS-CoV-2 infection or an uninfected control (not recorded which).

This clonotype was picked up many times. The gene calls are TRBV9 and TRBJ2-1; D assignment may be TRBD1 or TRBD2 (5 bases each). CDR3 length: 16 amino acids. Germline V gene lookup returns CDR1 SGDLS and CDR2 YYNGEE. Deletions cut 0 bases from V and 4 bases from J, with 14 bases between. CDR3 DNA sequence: TGTGCCAGCAGCGTAGTTGGGACCCCCGAGTACAATGAGCAGTTCTTC. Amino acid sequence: CASSVVGTPEYNEQFF.

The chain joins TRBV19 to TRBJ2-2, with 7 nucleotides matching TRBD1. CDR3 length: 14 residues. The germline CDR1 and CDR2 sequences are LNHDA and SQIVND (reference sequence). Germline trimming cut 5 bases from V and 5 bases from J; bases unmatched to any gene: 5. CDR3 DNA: TGTGCCAGTAGTGGACAGGCACTAACCGGGGAGCTGTTTTTT. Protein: CASSGQALTGELFF.

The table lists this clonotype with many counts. CDR3 DNA sequence: TGCAGCGTAATCCCCAAGCTCTCCTACAATGAGCAGTTCTTC. Translation gives CSVIPKLSYNEQFF. The chain carries TRBV29-1 and TRBJ2-1; no clear D gene. Germline V CDR1 and CDR2: SQVTM, ANQGSEA. Trimming stripped 6 bases from V and 0 bases from J, with 12 bases between. The CDR3 length is 14 residues.

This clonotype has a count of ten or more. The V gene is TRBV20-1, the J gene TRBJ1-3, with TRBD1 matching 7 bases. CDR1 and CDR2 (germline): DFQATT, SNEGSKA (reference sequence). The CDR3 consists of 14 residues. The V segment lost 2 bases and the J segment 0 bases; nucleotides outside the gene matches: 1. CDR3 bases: TGCAGTGCTAGACGACAGGGCTCTGGAAACACCATATATTTT. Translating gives CSARRQGSGNTIYF.

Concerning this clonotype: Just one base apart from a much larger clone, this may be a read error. CDR3 DNA: TGTGCCAGCAGCCCCCCCGGACAGGGAACCACCGGGGAGCTGGTTTTT. Protein product: CASSPPGQGTTGELVF. The J gene is TRBJ2-2, the V gene TRBV7-9; the match to TRBD1 covers 8 bases. CDR1 SEHNR and CDR2 FQNEAQ come from the germline V gene (reference sequence). The CDR3 extends over 16 amino acids.

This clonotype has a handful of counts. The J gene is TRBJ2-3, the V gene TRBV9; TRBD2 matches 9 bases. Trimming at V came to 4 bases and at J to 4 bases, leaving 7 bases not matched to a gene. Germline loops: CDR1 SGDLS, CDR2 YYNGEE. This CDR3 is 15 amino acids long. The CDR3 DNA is TGTGCCAGCAGCTTACGACTAGCGGACCCAGATACGCAGTATTTT. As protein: CASSLRLADPDTQYF.

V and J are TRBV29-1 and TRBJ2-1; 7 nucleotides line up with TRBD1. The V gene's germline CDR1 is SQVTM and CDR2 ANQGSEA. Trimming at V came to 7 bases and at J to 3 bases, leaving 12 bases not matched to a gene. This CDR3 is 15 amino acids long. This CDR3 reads CSAHEGQSIYNEQFF. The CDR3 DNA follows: TGCAGCGCCCACGAGGGACAGAGTATCTACAATGAGCAGTTCTTC.

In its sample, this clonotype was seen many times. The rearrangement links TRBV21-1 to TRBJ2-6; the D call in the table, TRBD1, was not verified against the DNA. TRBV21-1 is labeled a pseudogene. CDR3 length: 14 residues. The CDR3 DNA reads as TGTGCCAGCAGCAGGGGGCCTGGGGCCAACGTCCTGACTTTC. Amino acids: CASSRGPGANVLTF.

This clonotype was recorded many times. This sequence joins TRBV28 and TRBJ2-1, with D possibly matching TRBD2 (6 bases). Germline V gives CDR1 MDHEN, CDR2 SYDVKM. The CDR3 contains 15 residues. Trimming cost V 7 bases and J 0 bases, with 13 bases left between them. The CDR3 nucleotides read TGTGCCAGCACCTCTTTCGGGGGCTCCTACAATGAGCAGTTCTTC. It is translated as CASTSFGGSYNEQFF.

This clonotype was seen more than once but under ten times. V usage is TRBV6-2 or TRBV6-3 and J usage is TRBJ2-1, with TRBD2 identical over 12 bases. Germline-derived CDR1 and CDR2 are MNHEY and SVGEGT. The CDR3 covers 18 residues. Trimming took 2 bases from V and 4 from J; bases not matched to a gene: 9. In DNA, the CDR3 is TGTGCCAGCAGTTACCCTAGCGGGAGGGCCTATAAATACAATGAGCAGTTCTTC. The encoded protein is CASSYPSGRAYKYNEQFF.

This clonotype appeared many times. The DNA of the CDR3 is TGTGCCAGCAGCCTGGGCAGCGGGAGGGCCCGAGAGCAGTACTTC. Translation: CASSLGSGRAREQYF. The chain couples TRBV7-6 to TRBJ2-7; 10 nucleotides line up with TRBD2. Trimming cost V 5 bases and J 7 bases; bases outside gene matches: 11. This CDR3 comprises 15 residues. Looked up from germline, CDR1 is SGHVS and CDR2 is FNYEAQ.

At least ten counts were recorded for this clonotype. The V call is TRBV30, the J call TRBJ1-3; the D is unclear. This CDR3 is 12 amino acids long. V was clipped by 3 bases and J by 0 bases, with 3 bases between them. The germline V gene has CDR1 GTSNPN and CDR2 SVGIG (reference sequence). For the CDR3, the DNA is TGTGCCTGGAGCCCCTCTGGAAACACCATATATTTT. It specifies CAWSPSGNTIYF.

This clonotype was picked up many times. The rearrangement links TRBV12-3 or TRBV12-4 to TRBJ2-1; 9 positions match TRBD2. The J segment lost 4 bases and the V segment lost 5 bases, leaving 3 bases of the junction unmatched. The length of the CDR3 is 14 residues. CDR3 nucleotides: TGTGCCAGCAGTCCGGGACTAGCTTACAATGAGCAGTTCTTC. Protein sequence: CASSPGLAYNEQFF.

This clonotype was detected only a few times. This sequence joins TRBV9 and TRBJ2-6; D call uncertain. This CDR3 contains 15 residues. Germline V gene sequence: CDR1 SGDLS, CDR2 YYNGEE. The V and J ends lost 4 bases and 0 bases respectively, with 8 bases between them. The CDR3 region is CASSPSISGANVLTF. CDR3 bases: TGTGCCAGCAGCCCCTCCATCTCTGGGGCCAACGTCCTGACTTTC.

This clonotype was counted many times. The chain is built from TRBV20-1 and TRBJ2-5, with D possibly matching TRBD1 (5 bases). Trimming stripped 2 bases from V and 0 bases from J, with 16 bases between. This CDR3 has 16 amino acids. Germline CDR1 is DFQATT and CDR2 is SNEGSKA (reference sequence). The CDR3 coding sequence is TGCAGTGCTAGACCACCCGGCAGGGCGGACCAAGAGACCCAGTACTTC. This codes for CSARPPGRADQETQYF.